This T cell receptor beta chain derives from a study of CD8 T cells in ankylosing spondylitis. TCRdb processed the 5' RACE reads anew with MiXCR; each CDR3 protein has one entry. The sample has roughly 91,000 distinct CDR3 sequences; 8% to 10% are singletons. From germline, CDR1 is SQVTM and CDR2 ANQGSEA. This CDR3 has 14 amino acids. V was shortened by 2 bases and J by 14 bases, with 22 bases between the two germline ends. This clonotype showed up just a few times. This rearrangement joins TRBV29-1 to TRBJ2-1; D is perhaps TRBD2 (5 bases). The source material was blood, either unsorted or a sorted T cell fraction (not recorded which). This sequence originates from a male donor with ankylosing spondylitis or in good health (not recorded which). CDR3 loop: CSVEFGAGRAEEFF. CDR3 in DNA: TGCAGCGTTGAATTTGGTGCGGGTAGGGCGGAGGAGTTCTTC.